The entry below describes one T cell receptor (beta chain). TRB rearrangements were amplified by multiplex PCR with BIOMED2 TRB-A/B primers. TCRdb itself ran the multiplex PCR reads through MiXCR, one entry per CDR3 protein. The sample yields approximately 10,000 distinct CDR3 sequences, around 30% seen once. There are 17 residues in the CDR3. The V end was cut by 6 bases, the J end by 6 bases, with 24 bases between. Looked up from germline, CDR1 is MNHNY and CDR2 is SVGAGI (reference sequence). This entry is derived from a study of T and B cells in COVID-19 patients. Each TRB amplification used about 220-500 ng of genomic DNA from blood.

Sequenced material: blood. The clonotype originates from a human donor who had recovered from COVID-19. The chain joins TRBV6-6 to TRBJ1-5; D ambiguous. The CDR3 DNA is TGTGCCAGCAGAACGAATCCGGGTAGGCCGTCGGGTCAGCCCCAGCATTTT. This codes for CASRTNPGRPSGQPQHF.